The clone carrying this T cell receptor (beta chain) was counted many times. TCRdb redid the calling of the 5' RACE reads with MiXCR, one entry per CDR3 protein. The data contain approximately 350,000 distinct CDR3 sequences, about 12% of them singletons. These data come from a study of identical twins. Trimming took 6 bases from V and 0 from J, leaving 9 bases between them. This CDR3 has 13 residues. The same sample was also studied in work on yellow fever vaccine responses in identical twins.

This TCR came from a woman under 30 in good health. The sequencing sample was made of CD8+ T cells sorted from blood. The chain has TRBV12-3 or TRBV12-4 and TRBJ2-7; D gene ambiguous. The CDR3 reads CASSPGPSYEQYF. CDR3 sequence (DNA): TGTGCCAGCAGCCCCGGGCCCTCCTACGAGCAGTACTTC.